Presented here are 29 T cell receptor beta chains from one specimen sequenced in a study of human T cells and chemical hapten exposure. Noted time point: pre-sensitization, week 0. Treatment reported: therapeutic diphenylcyclopropenone sensitization with weekly scalp DPC. Extraction of total RNA was performed on unfractionated whole blood. MiXCR was run by TCRdb on the RACE reads, yielding one entry per CDR3 protein. The table has tens of thousands of distinct CDR3 sequences, about a tenth seen once. The sequencing here drew on whole blood, taken in connection with sensitization to the hapten diphenylcyclopropenone (DPC). These receptors were taken from a man between 50 and 59 years old with alopecia areata. Some clones in this sample may be carry-over from other donors' samples.

The gene calls are TRBV4-1 and TRBJ2-5; perhaps TRBD1 as D (7 bases). There are 14 residues in the CDR3. Trimming removed 0 bases from V and 6 bases from J, with 11 bases in between. The germline V gene encodes CDR1 MGHRA and CDR2 YSYEKL. CDR3 nucleotide sequence: TGCGCCAGCAGCCAAGACCCAGGGGGGAAGACCCAGTACTTC. Protein: CASSQDPGGKTQYF.

The chain combines TRBV7-3 with TRBJ2-1; a possible D gene is TRBD2 (6 bases). V was pared by 3 bases and J by 5 bases, with 11 bases between. The CDR3 totals 14 residues. Germline values: CDR1 SGHTA, CDR2 FQGTGA. The CDR3 nucleotides read TGTGCCAGCAGCTTCGGCGGGGTAAACAATGAGCAGTTCTTC. Encoded protein: CASSFGGVNNEQFF.

The sample holds many counts of this clonotype. The chain employs TRBV12-5 and TRBJ2-7; D is uncertain. The CDR3 is made up of 12 amino acids. The germline V gene has CDR1 LGHNT and CDR2 FRNRAP. Deletions cut 7 bases from V and 7 bases from J, with 14 bases between. The CDR3 loop reads CASALLNVEQYF. Written as DNA, the CDR3 is TGTGCTAGTGCCCTTCTGAACGTAGAGCAGTACTTC.

This clonotype was recorded at least ten times. This sequence joins TRBV29-1 and TRBJ2-1; D is tentatively TRBD1 or TRBD2 (5 bases each). The CDR3 is 18 amino acids. Germline V gene data show CDR1 as SQVTM and CDR2 as ANQGSEA. Trimming shortened V by 5 bases and J by 3 bases, and 26 bases separated the two germline ends. CDR3 DNA: TGCAGCGTTCAGGCCCCAGGGAGACGTCTTTCTTTCTACAATGAGCAGTTCTTC. Protein product: CSVQAPGRRLSFYNEQFF.

The rearrangement uses TRBV2 and TRBJ2-2; unclear D gene. The CDR3 totals 14 residues. Germline V gene lookup returns CDR1 SNHLY and CDR2 FYNNEI. V lost 7 bases, J lost 5 bases, and 14 bases lay in between. The CDR3 DNA reads TGTGCCAGCATTCGATCACTGTGGACCGGGGAGCTGTTTTTT. This encodes CASIRSLWTGELFF.

This clonotype was detected many times. The rearrangement uses TRBV6-5 and TRBJ1-2; 8 nucleotides line up with TRBD1. The CDR3 is 15 amino acids. Germline CDR1 and CDR2: MNHEY and SVGAGI. Germline trimming cut 7 bases from V and 2 bases from J; bases unmatched to any gene: 9. CDR3 DNA sequence: TGTGCCAGCACCAACTCCTGGGACAGGAACTATGGCTACACCTTC. Its translation: CASTNSWDRNYGYTF.

This clonotype was detected ten times or more. The gene calls are TRBV7-3 and TRBJ2-7; 7 nucleotides align to TRBD2. Germline V lookup: CDR1 SGHTA, CDR2 FQGTGA. This CDR3 contains 15 residues. The ends lost 2 bases at V and 1 base at J; junction bases unmatched: 5. CDR3 loop: CASSLSAGESYEQYF. In DNA, the CDR3 is TGTGCCAGCAGCTTATCGGCGGGAGAGTCCTACGAGCAGTACTTC.

The chain links TRBV6-2 or TRBV6-3 to TRBJ2-2; tentative D call: TRBD1 (5 bases). Germline CDR1 MNHEY, CDR2 SVGEGT. V was trimmed by 0 bases and J by 3 bases, leaving 5 bases between them. The CDR3 runs 14 residues. CDR3 in amino acids: CASSYSGDTGELFF. The CDR3 region has the DNA TGTGCCAGCAGTTACTCAGGGGACACCGGGGAGCTGTTTTTT.

This clonotype has at least ten counts. The chain couples TRBV20-1 to TRBJ2-5; D call uncertain. V lost 4 bases and J lost 5, with 14 bases in between. The CDR3 runs to 13 residues. Per the germline V gene, CDR1 is DFQATT and CDR2 is SNEGSKA (reference sequence). The CDR3 DNA reads as TGCAGTGCTACCTATGGCCCCGGGGAGACCCAGTACTTC. Translating it yields CSATYGPGETQYF.

This clonotype was seen repeatedly, ten times or more. This chain links TRBV28 with TRBJ2-7; 8 nucleotides agree with TRBD1. With 3 bases clipped from V and 2 bases from J, the junction kept 12 bases outside the gene matches. In germline, CDR1 is MDHEN, CDR2 SYDVKM. CDR3 size: 17 residues. CDR3 protein: CASSLDPGTGATYEQYF. The CDR3 DNA sequence: TGTGCCAGCAGTTTGGACCCTGGGACAGGCGCTACCTACGAGCAGTACTTC.

In its sample, this clonotype was seen once. This could be a read error, since a much larger clone is one nucleotide away. CDR3 bases: TGCAGTGCTGTGGACCTTATTTCCGAGCAGAACTTC. Encoded protein: CSAVDLISEQNF. The chain is built from TRBV20-1 and TRBJ2-7; D not resolved. The CDR3 covers 12 residues. The germline V gene has CDR1 DFQATT and CDR2 SNEGSKA (reference sequence).

This sequence joins TRBV29-1 and TRBJ1-1, with D possibly being TRBD1 (6 bases). Trimming took 7 bases from V and 4 from J, leaving 10 bases between them. Germline V gene sequence: CDR1 SQVTM, CDR2 ANQGSEA. This CDR3 region has 11 residues. CDR3 sequence (DNA): TGCAGCGGCACAGGGTCCACTGAAGCTTTCTTT. Amino acids: CSGTGSTEAFF.

The chain joins TRBV29-1 to TRBJ2-3; D unresolved. Germline CDR1 is SQVTM and CDR2 is ANQGSEA. V was clipped by 8 bases and J by 1 base, with 4 bases between them. CDR3 length: 10 residues. The CDR3: CSTRTDTQYF. The CDR3 DNA follows: TGCAGCACACGCACAGATACGCAGTATTTT.

The chain carries TRBV29-1 and TRBJ1-1; the D is unclear. The CDR3 covers 14 residues. Deletions cut 6 bases from V and 0 bases from J, with 14 bases between. Germline V CDR1 and CDR2: SQVTM, ANQGSEA. The CDR3 spells CSVLRGYLNTEAFF. The CDR3 nucleotides are TGCAGCGTACTCCGCGGCTACCTGAACACTGAAGCTTTCTTT.

Many counts were recorded for this clonotype. The CDR3 spells CASSLYRTSSYEQYF. In DNA, the CDR3 is TGTGCCAGCAGCTTATACCGAACCTCCTCCTACGAGCAGTACTTC. J is TRBJ2-7 and V is TRBV7-2; the D is unclear. The ends were cut back, 2 bases at V and 0 bases at J, with 11 bases in the middle. The CDR3 length is 15 residues. Germline V gives CDR1 SGHTA, CDR2 FQGNSA. The variable domain in full, completed from reference TRBV7-2 and TRBJ2-7, reads GAGVSQSPSNKVTEKGKDVELRCDPISGHTALYWYRQSLGQGLEFLIYFQGNSAPDKSGLPSDRFSAERTGGSVSTLTIQRTQQEDSAVYLCASSLYRTSSYEQYFGPGTRLTVT.

The chain couples TRBV18 to TRBJ2-7, with TRBD1 as a possible D gene (6 bases). This CDR3 has 15 residues. CDR1 is KGHSH, CDR2 LQKENI, per germline. V dropped 3 bases and J dropped 5 bases, with 17 bases sitting between them. The CDR3 coding sequence is TGTGCCAGCTCACCCGGACAGCTAAACAGCAACGAGCAGTACTTC. Translation gives CASSPGQLNSNEQYF. Drawing the rest from reference TRBV18 and TRBJ2-7, the complete variable domain is NAGVMQNPRHLVRRRGQEARLRCSPMKGHSHVYWYRQLPEEGLKFMVYLQKENIIDESGMPKERFSAEFPKEGPSILRIQQVVRGDSAAYFCASSPGQLNSNEQYFGPGTRLTVT.

This clonotype was counted many times. V is TRBV18 and J is TRBJ2-2; D ambiguous. This CDR3 has 14 residues. Germline CDR1 is KGHSH and CDR2 is LQKENI. Trimming left V 4 bases short and J 8 bases short, with 14 bases between. CDR3 sequence: CASSREMPLGELFF. The CDR3, as DNA: TGTGCCAGCTCACGTGAGATGCCCCTGGGGGAGCTGTTTTTT.

This clonotype was picked up many times. The CDR3 DNA reads TGCGCCAGCAGCCAAGATCTAGCGACGCCGAACACCGGGGAGCTGTTTTTT. This translates into CASSQDLATPNTGELFF. V is TRBV4-3 and J is TRBJ2-2; tentative D call: TRBD2 (6 bases). The CDR3 has 17 amino acids. V shed 0 bases and J shed 0 bases, with 11 bases lying between them. The germline V gene encodes CDR1 LGHNA and CDR2 YSLEER.

V is TRBV28 and J is TRBJ2-1, with D perhaps being TRBD1 or TRBD2 (6 bases each). This CDR3 spans 15 amino acids. V lost 7 bases and J 4 bases, leaving 17 bases between the germline ends. In germline, CDR1 is MDHEN, CDR2 SYDVKM. The CDR3 is CASTLEGGMYNEQFF. CDR3 nucleotides: TGTGCCAGCACCCTCGAAGGGGGGATGTACAATGAGCAGTTCTTC.

The rearrangement joins TRBV4-1 to TRBJ2-5; perhaps D is TRBD1 or TRBD2 (5 bases each). Germline loops: CDR1 MGHRA, CDR2 YSYEKL. Trimming removed 3 bases from V and 3 bases from J, with 14 bases in between. This CDR3 region has 15 residues. The CDR3 DNA reads TGCGCCAGCAGCCAGGAAGACGGGACGGAAGAGACCCAGTACTTC. Translation: CASSQEDGTEETQYF.

There are many counts of this clonotype. The rearrangement links TRBV2 to TRBJ2-1; 8 nucleotides agree with TRBD2. This CDR3 has 13 residues. The V segment lost 6 bases and the J segment 10 bases; nucleotides outside the gene matches: 8. CDR1 SNHLY and CDR2 FYNNEI come from the germline V gene. The CDR3 DNA sequence: TGTGCCAGCAGCGGGACTAGTGTCGGGGAGCAGTTCTTC. It is translated as CASSGTSVGEQFF.

This clonotype was recorded at least ten times. The rearrangement uses TRBV20-1 and TRBJ1-6; 8 nucleotides agree with TRBD1. This CDR3 spans 15 amino acids. The germline V gene has CDR1 DFQATT and CDR2 SNEGSKA (reference sequence). J was trimmed by 7 bases and V by 1 base; bases with no gene match: 6. This CDR3 reads CSARVGPGGNSPLHF. CDR3 sequence (DNA): TGCAGTGCTAGAGTCGGGCCAGGGGGCAATTCACCCCTCCACTTT.

This clonotype was seen repeatedly, ten times or more. This chain links TRBV29-1 with TRBJ2-3, with D hard to call. Germline-derived CDR1 and CDR2 are SQVTM and ANQGSEA. With 3 bases removed from V and 2 bases from J, the gap between germline ends came to 15 bases. The CDR3 covers 15 residues. CDR3 protein: CSVDIPSDPTDTQYF. The CDR3 DNA reads as TGCAGCGTTGATATACCCAGCGACCCCACAGATACGCAGTATTTT.

There are many counts of this clonotype. This chain joins TRBV29-1 and TRBJ2-4; 7 bases align to TRBD1. Germline V gene sequence: CDR1 SQVTM, CDR2 ANQGSEA. There are 13 residues in the CDR3. J lost 5 bases, V lost 4 bases, and 5 bases had no gene match. CDR3 loop: CSVASQGENIQYF. In nucleotides, the CDR3 is TGCAGCGTTGCCTCGCAGGGGGAAAACATTCAGTACTTC.

CDR3 protein: CASSKQGNGYTF. In nucleotides, the CDR3 is TGTGCCAGCAGTAAACAGGGTAATGGCTACACCTTC. This rearrangement joins TRBV28 to TRBJ1-2; weak D call: TRBD1 (6 bases). V was shortened by 5 bases and J by 6 bases, with 10 bases between the two germline ends. The CDR3 covers 12 residues. CDR1 and CDR2 from the germline V gene are MDHEN and SYDVKM.

This clonotype was counted many times. V usage is TRBV5-1 and J usage is TRBJ2-3; the match to TRBD2 covers 8 bases. CDR1 SGHRS and CDR2 YFSETQ come from the germline V gene. This CDR3 has 17 residues. V was clipped by 4 bases and J by 4 bases; unmatched bases: 14. CDR3 sequence (DNA): TGCGCCAGCAGCCTGGGAATGATCAATAGCGGGGCAGATACGCAGTATTTT. Amino acid sequence: CASSLGMINSGADTQYF.

V gene TRBV29-1 combines with J gene TRBJ2-7, with TRBD1 matching over 8 bases. Losses at the gene ends were 1 base for V and 3 bases for J; bases not matched to a gene: 5. Germline CDR1 is SQVTM and CDR2 is ANQGSEA. There are 14 residues in the CDR3. CDR3 in amino acids: CSVEGGTGIYEQYF. The DNA for the CDR3 is TGCAGCGTTGAAGGGGGGACAGGTATCTACGAGCAGTACTTC.

This chain links TRBV7-2 with TRBJ2-7; 10 bases align to TRBD2. The CDR3 is 16 amino acids. Germline V lookup: CDR1 SGHTA, CDR2 FQGNSA. The trim removed 5 bases at V and 1 base at J, leaving 8 bases unmatched. The CDR3 DNA reads as TGTGCCAGCAGCGAACGACTAGCGGGTTCGTCCTACGAGCAGTACTTC. Translation gives CASSERLAGSSYEQYF.

At least ten counts were recorded for this clonotype. Here the CDR3 DNA reads TGTGCCAGCAGCTCATTGGCCGTGGGGGGACCCCAGCATTTT. Its translation is CASSSLAVGGPQHF. The chain links TRBV7-2 to TRBJ1-5, with a possible D match to TRBD1 (5 bases). CDR3 length equals 14 residues. Germline V CDR1 and CDR2: SGHTA, FQGNSA. V shed 4 bases and J shed 10 bases, with 17 bases lying between them.